This TCR beta chain was documented in a study of CXCR3-negative and CXCR3-positive naive CD8 T cells (dated by TCRdb to the late 2010s). Broadly, across the study: In total, 130 million or so TRB reads were obtained, which works out to roughly 1.5 +/- 0.3 million reads per library. For the TRBV-TRBJ cluster analysis, the naive subsets came from about 5 donors, while the memory cells came from 3 donors. The diversity and physicochemical repertoire analyses included more than nine donors pooled from two independent experiments.

Remarks on this clonotype: Its cognate antigen has yet to be identified.

Study-wide findings and limitations: Within the same donor, TRBV-TRBJ usage looked similar between naive CXCR3-negative and CXCR3-positive cells, but memory cells had distinct patterns. Because surface CD5, which is linked to self-reactivity in mice, was comparable between the naive subsets, TCR interaction strength was also inferred from TRB CDR3 physicochemical properties. CXCR3 expression partially decreased after cryopreservation, so most assays used freshly isolated PBMCs. Comparably high repertoire diversity was found in both naive subsets, whereas much lower repertoire diversity was found in memory CD8+ T cells.

Sequencing took place on a NextSeq 550. The Human TCR Profiling Kit (MiLaboratory) was used to prepare UMI-labeled 5' RACE TRB cDNA libraries. The full amount of extracted RNA was used for cDNA synthesis, and the full amount of resulting cDNA was used for PCR amplification. Libraries were prepared in parallel with an identical number of PCR cycles. In the original analysis: With a requirement of at least two reads per UMI, MIGEC and MiXCR extracted about 50,000 +/- 10,000 unique UMI-labeled TRB cDNA molecules per library. An average of roughly 40,000 +/- 10,000 functional in-frame TRB CDR3 nucleotide clonotypes without stop codons was found per library. After downsampling to 5000 UMI-labeled TRB molecules per sample, diversity metrics such as normalized Shannon-Wiener and Chao1 were calculated in VDJtools. VDJtools was used to calculate clonotype-size-weighted physicochemical properties of the central five CDR3 residues, namely interaction energy, strength, volume and Kidera factor 4. Through TCRdb reprocessing, the reads give one entry per CDR3 protein sequence; DNA is omitted. TCRdb, not the authors, supplied the V and J calls. The sample's own table lists around 47,000 distinct CDR3 sequences. Roughly 14% of the sample rests with the top ten.

For each CD8+ T cell subset, flow sorting was done in triplicate, and 250,000 to 300,000 cells per subset went directly into RLT lysis buffer. Standard density gradient centrifugation was used to isolate peripheral blood mononuclear cells from buffy coats. An RNeasy Mini Kit was used to extract total RNA from the sorted cells. From cysteine to phenylalanine, the CDR3 is 13 amino acids long. No DNA is given. The germline V gene supplies CDR1 MDHEN and CDR2 SYDVKM. This TCR was recovered from a human donor in good health. Some clones in this sample may be carry-over from other donors' samples. Recombination linked TRBV28 to TRBJ2-2; TCRdb picks TRBD1, but there is no DNA to check that call. The sequenced material came from memory CD8+ T cells from blood. This specimen's cell subset or site label, per the study, means: conventional CD8+ memory T cells (TMEM), sorted as controls. The CDR3 in this case is CASRTGNTGELFF.